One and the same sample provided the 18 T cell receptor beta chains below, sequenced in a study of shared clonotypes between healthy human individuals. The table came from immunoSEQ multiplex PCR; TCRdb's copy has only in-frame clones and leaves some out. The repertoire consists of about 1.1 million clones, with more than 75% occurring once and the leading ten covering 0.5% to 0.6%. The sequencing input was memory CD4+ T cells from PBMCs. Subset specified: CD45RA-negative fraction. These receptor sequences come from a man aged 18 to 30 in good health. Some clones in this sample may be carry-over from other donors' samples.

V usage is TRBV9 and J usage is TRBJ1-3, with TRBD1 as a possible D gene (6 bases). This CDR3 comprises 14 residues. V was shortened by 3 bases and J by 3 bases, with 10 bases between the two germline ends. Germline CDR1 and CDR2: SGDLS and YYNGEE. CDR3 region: CASSEGDNGNTIYF. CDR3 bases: TGTGCCAGCAGCGAGGGGGACAATGGAAACACCATATATTTT. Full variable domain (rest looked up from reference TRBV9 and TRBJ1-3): DSGVTQTPKHLITATGQRVTLRCSPRSGDLSVYWYQQSLDQGLQFLIQYYNGEERAKGNILERFSAQQFPDLHSELNLSSLELGDSALYFCASSEGDNGNTIYFGEGSWLTVV.

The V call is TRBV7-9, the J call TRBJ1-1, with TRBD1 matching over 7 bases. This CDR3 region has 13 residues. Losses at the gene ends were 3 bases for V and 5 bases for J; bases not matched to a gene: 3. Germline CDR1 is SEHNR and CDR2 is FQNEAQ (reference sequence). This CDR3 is CASSFDRETEAFF. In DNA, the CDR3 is TGTGCCAGCAGCTTCGACAGGGAAACTGAAGCTTTCTTT.

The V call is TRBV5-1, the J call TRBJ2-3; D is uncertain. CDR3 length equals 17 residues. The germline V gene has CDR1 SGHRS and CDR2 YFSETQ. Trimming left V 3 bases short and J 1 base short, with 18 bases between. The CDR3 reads CASSSAPGPQGTDTQYF. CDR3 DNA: TGCGCCAGCAGCTCCGCACCGGGTCCCCAAGGCACAGATACGCAGTATTTT. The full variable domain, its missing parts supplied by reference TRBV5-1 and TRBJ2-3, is KAGVTQTPRYLIKTRGQQVTLSCSPISGHRSVSWYQQTPGQGLQFLFEYFSETQRNKGNFPGRFSGRQFSNSRSEMNVSTLELGDSALYLCASSSAPGPQGTDTQYFGPGTRLTVL.

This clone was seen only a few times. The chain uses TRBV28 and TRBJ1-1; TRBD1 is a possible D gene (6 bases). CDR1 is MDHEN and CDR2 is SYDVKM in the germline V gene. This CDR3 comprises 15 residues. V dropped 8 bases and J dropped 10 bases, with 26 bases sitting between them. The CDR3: CASEILTGSRPGAFF. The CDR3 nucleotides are TGTGCCAGCGAAATTTTGACAGGTTCTCGGCCGGGAGCTTTCTTT.

CDR3 coding DNA: TGTGCCAGCAGCTTTGAGGGTGCTAGCACAGATACGCAGTATTTT. This gives the protein CASSFEGASTDTQYF. The chain uses TRBV11-3 and TRBJ2-3; possibly TRBD2 for D (5 bases). The V end was cut by 3 bases, the J end by 0 bases, with 10 bases between. Germline V gene data show CDR1 as SGHNT and CDR2 as YENEEA. CDR3 length: 15 residues. The complete variable domain, with remaining parts taken from reference TRBV11-3 and TRBJ2-3, reads EAGVVQSPRYKIIEKKQPVAFWCNPISGHNTLYWYLQNLGQGPELLIRYENEEAVDDSQLPKDRFSAERLKGVDSTLKIQPAELGDSAVYLCASSFEGASTDTQYFGPGTRLTVL.

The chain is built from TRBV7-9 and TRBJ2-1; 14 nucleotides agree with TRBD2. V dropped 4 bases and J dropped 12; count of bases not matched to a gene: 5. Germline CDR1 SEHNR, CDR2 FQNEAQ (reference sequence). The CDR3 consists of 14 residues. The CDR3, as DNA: TGTGCCAGCAGCTACGGGACTAGCGGGAGTGGGCAGTTCTTC. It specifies CASSYGTSGSGQFF.

DNA for the CDR3: TGCGCCAGCAGCCGGGGGACTAGCGGCTCCTACGAGCAGTACTTC. This encodes CASSRGTSGSYEQYF. V and J are TRBV5-1 and TRBJ2-7; 11 bases fit TRBD2. The length of the CDR3 is 15 residues. Germline lookup yields CDR1 SGHRS and CDR2 YFSETQ. Unmatched junction bases numbered 3, after V lost 4 bases and J lost 0 bases.

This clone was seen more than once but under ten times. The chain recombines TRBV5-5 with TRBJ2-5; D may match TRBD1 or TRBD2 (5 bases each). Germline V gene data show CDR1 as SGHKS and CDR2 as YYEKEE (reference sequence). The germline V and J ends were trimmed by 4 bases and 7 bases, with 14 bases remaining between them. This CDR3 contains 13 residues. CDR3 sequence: CASSGTEARTQYF. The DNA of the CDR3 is TGTGCCAGCAGCGGGACGGAGGCCAGGACCCAGTACTTC.

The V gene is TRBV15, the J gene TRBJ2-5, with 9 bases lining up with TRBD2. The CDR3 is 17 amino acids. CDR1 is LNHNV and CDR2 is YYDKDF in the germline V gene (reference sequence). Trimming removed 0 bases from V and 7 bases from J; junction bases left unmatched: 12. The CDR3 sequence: CATSRDSLVAGVGTQYF. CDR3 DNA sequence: TGTGCCACCAGCAGAGATTCTTTAGTAGCGGGAGTAGGGACCCAGTACTTC.

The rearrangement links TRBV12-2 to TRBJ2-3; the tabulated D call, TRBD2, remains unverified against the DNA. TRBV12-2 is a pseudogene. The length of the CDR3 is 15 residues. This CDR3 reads CASRFSGRGTDTQYF. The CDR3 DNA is TGTGCAAGTCGCTTTAGCGGGAGGGGCACAGATACGCAGTATTTT.

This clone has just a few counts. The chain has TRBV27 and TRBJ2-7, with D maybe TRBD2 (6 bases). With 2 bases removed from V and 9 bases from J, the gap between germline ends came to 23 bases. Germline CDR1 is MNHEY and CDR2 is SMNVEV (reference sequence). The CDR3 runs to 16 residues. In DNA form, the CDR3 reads TGTGCCAGCAGTTTACGCGGGGTGGGATCCACTTCCGTGCAGTACTTC. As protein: CASSLRGVGSTSVQYF.

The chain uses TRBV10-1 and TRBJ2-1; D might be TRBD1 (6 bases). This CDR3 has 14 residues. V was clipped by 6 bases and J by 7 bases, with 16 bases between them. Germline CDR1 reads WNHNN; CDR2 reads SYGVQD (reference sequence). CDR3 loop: CASSRQVGVNEQFF. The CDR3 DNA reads TGCGCCAGCAGCCGACAGGTGGGCGTAAATGAGCAGTTCTTC.

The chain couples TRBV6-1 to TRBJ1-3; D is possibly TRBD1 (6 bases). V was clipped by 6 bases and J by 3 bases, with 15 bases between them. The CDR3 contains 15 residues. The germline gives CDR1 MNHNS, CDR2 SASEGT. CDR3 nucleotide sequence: TGTGCCAGCAGCTTCGGCAGGGGATATGGAAACACCATATATTTT. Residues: CASSFGRGYGNTIYF.

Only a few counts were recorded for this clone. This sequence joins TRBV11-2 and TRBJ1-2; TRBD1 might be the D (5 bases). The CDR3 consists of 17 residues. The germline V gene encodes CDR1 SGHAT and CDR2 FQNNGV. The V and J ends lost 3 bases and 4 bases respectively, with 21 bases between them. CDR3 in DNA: TGTGCCAGCAGCTTTACTGCTTCCGGGGGGGTCTCCTATGGCTACACCTTC. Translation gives CASSFTASGGVSYGYTF.

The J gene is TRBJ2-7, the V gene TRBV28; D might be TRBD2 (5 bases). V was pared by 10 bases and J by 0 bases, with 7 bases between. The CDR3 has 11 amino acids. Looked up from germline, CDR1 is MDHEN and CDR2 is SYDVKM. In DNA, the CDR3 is TGTGCCACCGGGGACTCCTACGAGCAGTACTTC. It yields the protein CATGDSYEQYF.

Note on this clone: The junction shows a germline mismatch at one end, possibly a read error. The CDR3 DNA follows: TGTGCCAGCAGCTTATCAACCGAGGAGCTGTTTTTT. Protein: CASSLSTEELFF. V is TRBV6-1 and J is TRBJ2-2; D is ambiguous. The CDR3 covers 12 residues. Germline loops: CDR1 MNHNS, CDR2 SASEGT.

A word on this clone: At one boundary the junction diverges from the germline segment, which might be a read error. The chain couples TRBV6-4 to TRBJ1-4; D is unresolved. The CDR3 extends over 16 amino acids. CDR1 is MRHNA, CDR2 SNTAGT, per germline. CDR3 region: CARPRILSITNEKLFF. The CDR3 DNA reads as TGCGCCAGACCCCGTATTCTTAGCATCACTAATGAAAAACTGTTTTTT.

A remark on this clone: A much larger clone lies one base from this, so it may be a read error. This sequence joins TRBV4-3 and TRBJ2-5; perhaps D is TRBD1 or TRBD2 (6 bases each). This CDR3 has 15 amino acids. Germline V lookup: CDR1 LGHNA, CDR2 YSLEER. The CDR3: CASSPLGGAQEAQYF. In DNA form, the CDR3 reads TGCGCCAGCAGCCCGCTCGGGGGCGCTCAAGAGGCCCAGTACTTC.